Below, 9 T cell receptor beta chains from the same sample are listed, as sequenced in a study of shared clonotypes between healthy human individuals. The method was immunoSEQ multiplex PCR; TCRdb's version includes in-frame clones alone and lacks a portion of them. The data contain 2 million to 2.5 million clones, 85% to 95% of them singletons. Sequenced: naive CD4+ T cells from PBMCs. Subset in this sample: CD45RA+ positively selected. All receptors come from a man aged 18 to 30 in good health. Some clones in this sample may be carry-over from other donors' samples.

The chain has TRBV15 and TRBJ1-1; D perhaps matches TRBD1 (5 bases). The CDR3 is 13 residues long. From germline, CDR1 is LNHNV and CDR2 YYDKDF (reference sequence). Deletions cut 4 bases from V and 3 bases from J, with 9 bases between. DNA for the CDR3: TGTGCCACCAGCACGTCGGGGGACACTGAAGCTTTCTTT. Translating gives CATSTSGDTEAFF. Supplemented by reference TRBV15 and TRBJ1-1, the full variable domain reads DAMVIQNPRYQVTQFGKPVTLSCSQTLNHNVMYWYQQKSSQAPKLLFHYYDKDFNNEADTPDNFQSRRPNTSFCFLDIRSPGLGDTAMYLCATSTSGDTEAFFGQGTRLTVV.

The V and J genes are TRBV19 and TRBJ2-7; 7 nucleotides agree with TRBD1. The CDR3 spans 13 residues. Germline trimming cut 9 bases from V and 1 base from J; bases unmatched to any gene: 6. The germline CDR1 and CDR2 sequences are LNHDA and SQIVND (reference sequence). This CDR3 reads CASGTAASYEQYF. The CDR3 DNA reads TGTGCCAGCGGGACAGCAGCTTCCTACGAGCAGTACTTC.

In regard to this clone: Within the sample, other DNA sequences also encode this same CDR3. The chain recombines TRBV28 with TRBJ1-1; D remains unclear. Trimming pared 3 bases from V and 5 bases from J, leaving 7 bases between. This CDR3 spans 12 amino acids. Germline loops: CDR1 MDHEN, CDR2 SYDVKM. The DNA for the CDR3 is TGTGCCAGCAGTTTGGTAGGAACTGAAGCTTTCTTT. The encoded protein is CASSLVGTEAFF.

CDR3 region: CASSLVPGLAGAEGEQFF. The CDR3 region has the DNA TGTGCCAGCAGCTTAGTACCGGGACTAGCGGGAGCCGAGGGTGAGCAGTTCTTC. The J gene is TRBJ2-1, the V gene TRBV7-6, with 14 nucleotides matching TRBD2. Germline trimming cut 1 base from V and 9 bases from J; bases unmatched to any gene: 11. Germline CDR1 is SGHVS and CDR2 is FNYEAQ. The CDR3 length is 18 residues.

The V gene is TRBV19, the J gene TRBJ1-2; D gene uncertain. Germline V gene lookup returns CDR1 LNHDA and CDR2 SQIVND (reference sequence). This CDR3 region has 17 residues. V was pared by 0 bases and J by 8 bases, with 22 bases between. CDR3 in DNA: TGTGCCAGTAGTATAGATCGCTGGGAGCAACCCTCGAGAGGCTACACCTTC. Translated: CASSIDRWEQPSRGYTF.

The V gene is TRBV6-6, the J gene TRBJ2-7; D gene ambiguous. Trimming left V 6 bases short and J 2 bases short, with 8 bases between. Germline V gene data show CDR1 as MNHNY and CDR2 as SVGAGI (reference sequence). The CDR3 runs 12 residues. The CDR3 region is CASRLPPYEQYF. CDR3 nucleotide sequence: TGTGCCAGCAGACTGCCCCCCTACGAGCAGTACTTC.

This clone showed up just a few times. The chain uses TRBV7-8 and TRBJ1-3; TRBD1 might be the D (6 bases). This CDR3 is built from 15 residues. Trimming took off 6 bases at V and 3 bases at J, with 15 bases between the two ends. CDR1 and CDR2 (germline): SGHVS, FQNEAQ. This CDR3 reads CASSWDTGNGNTIYF. CDR3 DNA sequence: TGTGCCAGCAGTTGGGATACAGGGAATGGAAACACCATATATTTT.

Notes on this clone: Other DNA sequences in the sample encode the same CDR3. The V call is TRBV18, the J call TRBJ2-5, with unresolved D. In germline, CDR1 is KGHSH, CDR2 LQKENI. With 4 bases removed from V and 2 bases from J, the gap between germline ends came to 2 bases. The CDR3 is made up of 11 amino acids. The CDR3 spells CASSRQETQYF. CDR3 coding DNA: TGTGCCAGCTCACGACAAGAGACCCAGTACTTC.

The V and J genes are TRBV7-2 and TRBJ2-3, with unresolved D. In germline, CDR1 is SGHTA, CDR2 FQGNSA. The CDR3 contains 13 residues. With 4 bases removed from V and 1 base from J, the gap between germline ends came to 6 bases. The CDR3 protein is CASSSPGTDTQYF. The CDR3 DNA follows: TGTGCCAGCAGCTCCCCCGGCACAGATACGCAGTATTTT.